The source of this T cell receptor beta chain is a study of CD8+ T cells in alopecia areata. About the study: Those patients who were treated received oral tofacitinib, which was given at 5 to 10 mg twice daily for moderate-to-severe alopecia areata. Study observations and caveats: There were also resident alphabeta T cells of normal skin sequenced in scalp samples.

Following extraction, RNA underwent reverse transcription to cDNA, which served as the sequencing template. Generated by immunoSEQ multiplex PCR, the TCRdb table keeps only in-frame clones and is missing some. The table has 140,000 to 150,000 clones, less than 70% seen once. This CDR3 contains 12 residues. Per germline, CDR1 SEHNR and CDR2 FQNEAQ (reference sequence). V was trimmed by 4 bases and J by 11 bases, leaving 14 bases between them. With respect to this clone: Its antigen remains unidentified.

Treatment: oral pan-JAK inhibitor, 5-10 mg twice daily. Collection of lesional scalp punch biopsies and peripheral blood was performed in alopecia areata patients. This specimen was CD8+ T cells sorted from blood, taken at week 4, from a patient treated with tofacitinib. This sequence originates from a human donor with alopecia areata. This chain uses TRBV7-9 with TRBJ1-1; D gene unclear. As DNA, the CDR3 is TGTGCCAGCAGCTCAATAATCTTTAGGGCTTTCTTT. Amino acids: CASSSIIFRAFF. Full variable domain (missing parts from reference TRBV7-9 and TRBJ1-1): DTGVSQNPRHKITKRGQNVTFRCDPISEHNRLYWYRQTLGQGPEFLTYFQNEAQLEKSRLLSDRFSAERPKGSFSTLEIQRTEQGDSAMYLCASSSIIFRAFFGQGTRLTVV.